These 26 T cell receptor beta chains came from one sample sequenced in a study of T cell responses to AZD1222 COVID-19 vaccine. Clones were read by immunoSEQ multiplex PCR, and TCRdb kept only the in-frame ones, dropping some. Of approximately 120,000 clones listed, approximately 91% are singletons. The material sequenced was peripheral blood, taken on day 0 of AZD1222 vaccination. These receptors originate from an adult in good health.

As DNA, the CDR3 is TGTGCCAGCAGCCCCCGGACTAGTGGAGAGACCCAGTACTTC. Protein sequence: CASSPRTSGETQYF. V usage is TRBV7-6 and J usage is TRBJ2-5, with 7 bases aligning to TRBD2. V dropped 5 bases and J dropped 4; count of bases not matched to a gene: 7. The CDR3 runs to 14 residues. Germline CDR1 and CDR2: SGHVS and FNYEAQ.

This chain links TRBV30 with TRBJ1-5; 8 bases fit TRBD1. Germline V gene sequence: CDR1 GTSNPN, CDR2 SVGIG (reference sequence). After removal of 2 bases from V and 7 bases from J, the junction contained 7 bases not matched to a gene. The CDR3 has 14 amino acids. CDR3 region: CAWSSGQGPQPQHF. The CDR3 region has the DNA TGTGCCTGGAGTTCTGGACAGGGTCCACAGCCCCAGCATTTT.

This chain's CDR3 is CASRNRDTLGNTGELFF. Written as DNA, the CDR3 is TGCGCCAGCAGGAACCGGGACACCCTTGGGAACACCGGGGAGCTGTTTTTT. V usage is TRBV5-1 and J usage is TRBJ2-2; D is possibly TRBD1 (6 bases). Germline V gene lookup returns CDR1 SGHRS and CDR2 YFSETQ. Trimming shortened V by 5 bases and J by 1 base, and 18 bases separated the two germline ends. The CDR3 sequence is 17 residues long.

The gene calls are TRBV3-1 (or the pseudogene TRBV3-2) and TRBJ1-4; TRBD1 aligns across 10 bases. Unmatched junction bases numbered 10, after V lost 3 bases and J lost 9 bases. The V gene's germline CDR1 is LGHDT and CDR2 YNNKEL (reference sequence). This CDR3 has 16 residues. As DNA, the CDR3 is TGTGCCAGCAGCCACAATTCCGGGACAGGGGCGAAAAAACTGTTTTTT. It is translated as CASSHNSGTGAKKLFF.

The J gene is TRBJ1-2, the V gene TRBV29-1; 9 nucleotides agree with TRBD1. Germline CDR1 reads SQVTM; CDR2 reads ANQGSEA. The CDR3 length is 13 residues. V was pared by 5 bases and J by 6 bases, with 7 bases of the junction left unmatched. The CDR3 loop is CSVKGTGLDGYTF. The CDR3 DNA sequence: TGCAGCGTTAAAGGGACAGGGCTTGATGGCTACACCTTC.

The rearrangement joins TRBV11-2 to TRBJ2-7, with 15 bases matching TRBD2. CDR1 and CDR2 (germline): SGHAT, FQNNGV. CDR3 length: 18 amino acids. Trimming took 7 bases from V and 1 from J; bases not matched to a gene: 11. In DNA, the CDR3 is TGTGCCAGCACCCTCTGGGGACTAGCGGGAGGAAGATCCTACGAGCAGTACTTC. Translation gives CASTLWGLAGGRSYEQYF.

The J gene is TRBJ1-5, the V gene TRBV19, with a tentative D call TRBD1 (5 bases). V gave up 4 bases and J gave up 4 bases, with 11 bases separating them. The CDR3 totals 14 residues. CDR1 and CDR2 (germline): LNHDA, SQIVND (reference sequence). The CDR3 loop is CASSTRDRNQPQHF. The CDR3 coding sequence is TGTGCCAGTAGTACCCGGGACCGTAATCAGCCCCAGCATTTT. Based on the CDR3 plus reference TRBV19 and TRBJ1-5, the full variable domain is DGGITQSPKYLFRKEGQNVTLSCEQNLNHDAMYWYRQDPGQGLRLIYYSQIVNDFQKGDIAEGYSVSREKKESFPLTVTSAQKNPTAFYLCASSTRDRNQPQHFGDGTRLSIL.

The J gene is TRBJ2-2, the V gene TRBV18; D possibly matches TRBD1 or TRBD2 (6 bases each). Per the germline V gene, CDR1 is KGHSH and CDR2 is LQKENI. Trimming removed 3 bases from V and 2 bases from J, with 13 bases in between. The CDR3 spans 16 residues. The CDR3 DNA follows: TGTGCCAGCTCACCTGTTGCGGGGACAAACACCGGGGAGCTGTTTTTT. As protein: CASSPVAGTNTGELFF.

The CDR3 is CASSQAGTDLDRPGTSGNEQFF. The CDR3 DNA follows: TGTGCCAGCAGCCAAGCAGGCACCGACTTAGACCGGCCCGGGACTAGCGGCAATGAGCAGTTCTTC. This chain joins TRBV3-1 (or the pseudogene TRBV3-2) and TRBJ2-1; 11 nucleotides match TRBD2. This CDR3 has 22 amino acids. J gave up 6 bases and V 1 base, and 23 bases lay outside the gene matches. Germline lookup yields CDR1 LGHDT and CDR2 YNNKEL (reference sequence).

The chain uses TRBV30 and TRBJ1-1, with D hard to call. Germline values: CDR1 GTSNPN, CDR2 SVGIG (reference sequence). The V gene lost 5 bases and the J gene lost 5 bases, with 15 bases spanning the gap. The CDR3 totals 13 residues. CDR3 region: CAWGSGLGTEAFF. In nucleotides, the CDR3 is TGTGCCTGGGGCTCGGGCCTTGGAACTGAAGCTTTCTTT.

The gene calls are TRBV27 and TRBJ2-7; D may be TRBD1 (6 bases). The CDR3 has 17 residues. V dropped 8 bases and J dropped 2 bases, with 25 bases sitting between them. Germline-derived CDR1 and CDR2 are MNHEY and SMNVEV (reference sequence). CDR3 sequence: CASQFRDTIHHPYEQYF. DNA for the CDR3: TGTGCCAGCCAATTCCGGGACACCATCCACCACCCCTACGAGCAGTACTTC.

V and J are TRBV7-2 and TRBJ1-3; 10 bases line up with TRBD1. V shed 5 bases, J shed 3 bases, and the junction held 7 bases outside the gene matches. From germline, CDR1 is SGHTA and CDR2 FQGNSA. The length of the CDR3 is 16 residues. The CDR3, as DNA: TGTGCCAGCAGCAGAGCCGGGACAGGGGATGGAAACACCATATATTTT. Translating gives CASSRAGTGDGNTIYF.

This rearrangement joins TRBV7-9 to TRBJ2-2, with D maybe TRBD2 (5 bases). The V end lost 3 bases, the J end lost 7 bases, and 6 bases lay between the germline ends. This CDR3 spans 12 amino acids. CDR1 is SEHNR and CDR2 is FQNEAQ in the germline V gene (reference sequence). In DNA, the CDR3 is TGTGCCAGCAGCTTCGGGAACGGGGAGCTGTTTTTT. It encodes CASSFGNGELFF.

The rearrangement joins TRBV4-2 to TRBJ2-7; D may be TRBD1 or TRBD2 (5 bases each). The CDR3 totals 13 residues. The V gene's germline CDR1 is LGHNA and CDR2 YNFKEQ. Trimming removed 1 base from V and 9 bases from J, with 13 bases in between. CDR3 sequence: CASSQGTRDPQYF. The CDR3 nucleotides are TGTGCCAGCAGCCAAGGGACCCGGGACCCGCAGTACTTC.

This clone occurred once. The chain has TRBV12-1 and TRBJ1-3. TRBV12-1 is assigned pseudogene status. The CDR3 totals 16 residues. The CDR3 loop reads CASSFGPRRSGNTIYF. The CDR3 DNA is TGTGCCAGCAGCTTTGGCCCAAGACGTTCTGGAAACACCATATATTTT.

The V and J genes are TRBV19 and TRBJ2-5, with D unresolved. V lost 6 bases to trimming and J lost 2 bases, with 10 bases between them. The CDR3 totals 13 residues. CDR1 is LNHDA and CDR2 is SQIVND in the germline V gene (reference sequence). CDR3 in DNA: TGTGCCAGTAGACTCTCCAGTCAAGAGACCCAGTACTTC. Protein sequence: CASRLSSQETQYF.

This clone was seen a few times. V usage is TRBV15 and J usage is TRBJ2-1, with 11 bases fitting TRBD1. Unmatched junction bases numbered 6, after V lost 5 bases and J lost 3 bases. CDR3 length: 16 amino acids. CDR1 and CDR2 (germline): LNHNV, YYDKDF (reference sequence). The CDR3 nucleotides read TGTGCCACCAGCTGGCTCGGGACAGGGGGCTACAATGAGCAGTTCTTC. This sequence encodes CATSWLGTGGYNEQFF.

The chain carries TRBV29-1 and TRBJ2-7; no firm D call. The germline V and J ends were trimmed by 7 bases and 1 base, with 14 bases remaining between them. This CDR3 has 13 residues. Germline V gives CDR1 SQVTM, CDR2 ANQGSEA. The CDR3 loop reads CSGWGGDSYEQYF. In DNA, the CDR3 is TGCAGCGGATGGGGTGGGGATTCCTACGAGCAGTACTTC.

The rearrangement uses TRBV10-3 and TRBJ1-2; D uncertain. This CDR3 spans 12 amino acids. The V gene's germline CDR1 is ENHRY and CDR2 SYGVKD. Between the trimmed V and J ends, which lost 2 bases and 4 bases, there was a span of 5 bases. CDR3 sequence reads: CAISEDLYGYTF. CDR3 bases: TGTGCCATCAGTGAGGACCTCTATGGCTACACCTTC.

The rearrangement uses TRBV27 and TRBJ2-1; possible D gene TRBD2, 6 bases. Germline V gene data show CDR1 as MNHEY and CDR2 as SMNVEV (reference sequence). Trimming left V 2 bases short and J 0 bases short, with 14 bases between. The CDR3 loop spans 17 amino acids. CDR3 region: CASSLQGWEVSYNEQFF. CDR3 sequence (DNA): TGTGCCAGCAGTTTACAAGGGTGGGAGGTCTCCTACAATGAGCAGTTCTTC.

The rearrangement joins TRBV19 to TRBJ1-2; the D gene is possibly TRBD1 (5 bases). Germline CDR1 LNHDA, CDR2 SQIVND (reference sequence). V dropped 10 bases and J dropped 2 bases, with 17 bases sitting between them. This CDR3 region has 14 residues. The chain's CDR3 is CAIKGQVGNYGYTF. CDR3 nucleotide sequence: TGTGCCATAAAGGGGCAGGTTGGAAACTATGGCTACACCTTC.

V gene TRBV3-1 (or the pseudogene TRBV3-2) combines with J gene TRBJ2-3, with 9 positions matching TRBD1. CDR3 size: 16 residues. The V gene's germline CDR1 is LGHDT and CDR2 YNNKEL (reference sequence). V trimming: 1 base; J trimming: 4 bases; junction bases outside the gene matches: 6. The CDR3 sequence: CASSQAGQGPSDTQYF. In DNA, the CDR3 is TGTGCCAGCAGCCAAGCGGGACAGGGCCCTTCAGATACGCAGTATTTT.

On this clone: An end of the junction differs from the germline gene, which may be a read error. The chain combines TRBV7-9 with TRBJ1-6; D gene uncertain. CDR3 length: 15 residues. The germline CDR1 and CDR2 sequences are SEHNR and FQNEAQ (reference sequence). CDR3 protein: CASTLDSSYNSPLHF. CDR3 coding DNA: TGTGCCAGCACCTTAGATAGCTCCTATAATTCACCCCTCCACTTT.

CDR3 nucleotide sequence: TGTGCTAGTGGCCGCGGACAGGGGATCGGGGCTTTCTTT. Encoded protein: CASGRGQGIGAFF. The V gene is TRBV12-5, the J gene TRBJ1-1; TRBD1 aligns across 9 bases. V dropped 6 bases and J dropped 11; count of bases not matched to a gene: 10. Germline CDR1 reads LGHNT; CDR2 reads FRNRAP. CDR3 length: 13 amino acids.

The CDR3 DNA reads TGTGCCAGCAGCCGGGTAGAAGGGGGATCCTCTGGGGCCAACGTCCTGACTTTC. As protein: CASSRVEGGSSGANVLTF. V is TRBV18 and J is TRBJ2-6; tentatively, D is TRBD1 (6 bases). This CDR3 comprises 18 residues. Trimming shortened V by 8 bases and J by 0 bases, and 20 bases separated the two germline ends. Germline CDR1 KGHSH, CDR2 LQKENI.

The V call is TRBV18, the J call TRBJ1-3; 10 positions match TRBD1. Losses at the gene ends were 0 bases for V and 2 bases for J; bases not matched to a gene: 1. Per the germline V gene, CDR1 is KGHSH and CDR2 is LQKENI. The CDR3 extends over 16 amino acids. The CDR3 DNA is TGTGCCAGCTCACCACCGGGGACAGGGGCTGGAAACACCATATATTTT. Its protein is CASSPPGTGAGNTIYF.